This TCR beta chain was sequenced in a study of blood T cell repertoires in COVID-19. Across the study: Collection of acute and convalescent COVID-19 samples took place in the United States, Italy and Spain. T cells, B-cell-depleted T cells, or PBMCs provided the cDNA or gDNA that served as material.

This CDR3 is built from 14 residues. Trimming took off 0 bases at V and 2 bases at J, with 7 bases between the two ends. Germline V lookup: CDR1 SGHRS, CDR2 YFSETQ. A single count supports this clone. Original methodology: Researchers report that nucleated cell counts were estimated from reference gene primer amplification. Assay used: immunoSEQ multiplex PCR; TCRdb lists only in-frame clones, some missing. V, J and clone size are those of that table, while D and trimming were read from the DNA. In the table there are approximately 94,000 clones, around 88% of which are singletons. This clonotype originated in a human donor in a cohort sampled during active COVID-19. This sequence joins TRBV5-1 and TRBJ2-3; possible D gene TRBD2, 5 bases. The sample taken for sequencing was peripheral blood. The CDR3 coding sequence is TGCGCCAGCAGCTTGGCTAGCCCCACAGATACGCAGTATTTT. It encodes CASSLASPTDTQYF.